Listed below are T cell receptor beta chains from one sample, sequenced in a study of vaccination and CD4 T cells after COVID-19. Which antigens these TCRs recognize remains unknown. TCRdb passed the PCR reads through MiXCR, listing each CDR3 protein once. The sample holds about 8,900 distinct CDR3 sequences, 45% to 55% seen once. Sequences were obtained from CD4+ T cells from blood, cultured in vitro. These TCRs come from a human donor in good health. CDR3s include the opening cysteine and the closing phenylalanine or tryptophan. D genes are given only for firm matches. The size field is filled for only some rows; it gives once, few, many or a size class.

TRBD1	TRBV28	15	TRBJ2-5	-	CASSLRQGAGETQYF	TGTGCCAGCAGTTTACGGCAGGGGGCGGGGGAGACCCAGTACTTC
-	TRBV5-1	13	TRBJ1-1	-	CASSFASNTEAFF	TGCGCCAGCAGCTTCGCCAGCAACACTGAAGCTTTCTTT
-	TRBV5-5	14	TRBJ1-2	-	CASSWATENYGYTF	TGTGCCAGCAGCTGGGCGACGGAGAACTATGGCTACACCTTC
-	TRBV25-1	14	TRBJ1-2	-	CASSEFNRVDGYTF	TGTGCCAGCAGTGAATTCAACAGGGTGGATGGCTACACCTTC
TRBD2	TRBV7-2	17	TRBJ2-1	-	CASSKSPRGGVYNEQFF	TGTGCCAGCAGCAAATCCCCACGCGGGGGGGTGTACAATGAGCAGTTCTTC
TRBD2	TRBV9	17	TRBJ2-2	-	CASSDPLAGGATGELFF	TGTGCCAGCAGTGATCCTCTAGCGGGGGGCGCCACCGGGGAGCTGTTTTTT
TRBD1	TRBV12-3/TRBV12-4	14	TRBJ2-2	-	CASGQAGPTRELFF	TGTGCCAGCGGACAGGCTGGACCCACCCGGGAGCTGTTTTTT
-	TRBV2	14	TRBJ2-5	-	CASSENTGPKTQYF	TGTGCCAGCAGTGAAAATACAGGGCCGAAGACCCAGTACTTC
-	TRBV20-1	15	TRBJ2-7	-	CSVPLVGHPSYEQYF	TGCAGTGTCCCCTTAGTGGGTCATCCCAGCTACGAGCAGTACTTC
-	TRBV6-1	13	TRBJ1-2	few	CAVTPRDESGYTF	TGTGCGGTTACGCCTAGGGACGAAAGCGGCTACACCTTC
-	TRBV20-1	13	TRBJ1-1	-	CSAYGTLNTEAFF	TGCAGTGCTTACGGGACACTGAACACTGAAGCTTTCTTT
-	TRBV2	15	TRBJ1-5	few	CASSTHSTGSQPQHF	TGTGCCAGCAGTACCCATTCGACAGGCAGTCAGCCCCAGCATTTT
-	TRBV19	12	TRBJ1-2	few	CASSIMSDGYTF	TGTGCCAGTAGTATAATGTCGGATGGCTACACCTTC
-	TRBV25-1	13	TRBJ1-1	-	CASSEFRGSGAFF	TGTGCCAGCAGTGAATTCCGAGGATCTGGAGCTTTCTTT
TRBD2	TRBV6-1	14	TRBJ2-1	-	CASILDSGDNEQFF	TGTGCCAGCATCCTGGATAGCGGGGACAATGAGCAGTTCTTC
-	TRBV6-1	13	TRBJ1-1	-	CASTSLARTEAFF	TGTGCCAGCACATCACTAGCCCGAACTGAAGCTTTCTTT
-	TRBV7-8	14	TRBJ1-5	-	CASSKRGGYQPQHF	TGTGCCAGCAGCAAAAGGGGCGGTTATCAGCCCCAGCATTTT
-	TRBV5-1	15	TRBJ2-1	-	CASTGASGSYNEQFF	TGCGCCAGCACAGGGGCTAGCGGCTCCTACAATGAGCAGTTCTTC
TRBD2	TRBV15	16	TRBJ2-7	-	CATSREAAGGYYEQYF	TGTGCCACCAGCAGAGAAGCGGCGGGAGGATACTACGAGCAGTACTTC
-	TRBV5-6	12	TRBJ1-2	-	CASRVGLSGYTF	TGTGCCAGCAGAGTGGGACTGTCCGGCTACACCTTC
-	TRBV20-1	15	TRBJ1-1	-	CSASTDNSMNTEAFF	TGCAGTGCTAGTACGGACAACTCCATGAACACTGAAGCTTTCTTT
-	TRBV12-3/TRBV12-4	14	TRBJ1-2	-	CASSSSGHQYGYTF	TGTGCCAGCAGTTCCTCGGGACACCAGTATGGCTACACCTTC
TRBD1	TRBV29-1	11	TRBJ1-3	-	CSGQGGDTIYF	TGCAGCGGACAGGGGGGAGACACCATATATTTT
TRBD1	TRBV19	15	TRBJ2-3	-	CASSTRTGNTDTQYF	TGTGCCAGTAGTACCCGGACAGGGAACACAGATACGCAGTATTTT
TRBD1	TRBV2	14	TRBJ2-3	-	CASSEGQGNQPQYF	TGTGCCAGCAGTGAGGGACAGGGTAACCAGCCCCAGTATTTT
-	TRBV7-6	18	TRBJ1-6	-	CASSSGRAQGSYNSPLHF	TGTGCCAGCAGCTCAGGTCGGGCGCAGGGCTCCTATAATTCACCCCTCCACTTT
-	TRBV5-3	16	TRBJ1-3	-	CASSGGSGGVGNTIYF	TGTGCCTCCAGCGGAGGATCGGGCGGCGTTGGAAACACCATATATTTT
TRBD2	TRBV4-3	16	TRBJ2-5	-	CASSQDSGGAVETQYF	TGCGCCAGCAGCCAAGATAGCGGGGGGGCCGTGGAGACCCAGTACTTC
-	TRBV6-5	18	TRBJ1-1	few	CASSYLSGARGRITEAFF	TGTGCCAGCAGTTACTTATCGGGGGCGCGCGGTCGAATTACTGAAGCTTTCTTT
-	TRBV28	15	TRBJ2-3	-	CASSQWGGQEDTQYF	TGTGCCAGCAGTCAGTGGGGGGGGCAGGAAGATACGCAGTATTTT
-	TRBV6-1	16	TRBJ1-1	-	CASSLRKQTMNTEAFF	TGTGCCAGCAGCTTACGAAAGCAAACTATGAACACTGAAGCTTTCTTT
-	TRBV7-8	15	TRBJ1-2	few	CASSLGQGAIYGYTF	TGTGCCAGCAGCTTAGGCCAGGGTGCTATCTATGGCTACACCTTC
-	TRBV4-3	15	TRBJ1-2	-	CASSQDRKGDYGYTF	TGCGCCAGCAGCCAAGATAGGAAAGGGGACTATGGCTACACCTTC
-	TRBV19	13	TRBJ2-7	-	CATIPQGGIEQYF	TGTGCCACCATCCCCCAGGGGGGCATCGAGCAGTACTTC